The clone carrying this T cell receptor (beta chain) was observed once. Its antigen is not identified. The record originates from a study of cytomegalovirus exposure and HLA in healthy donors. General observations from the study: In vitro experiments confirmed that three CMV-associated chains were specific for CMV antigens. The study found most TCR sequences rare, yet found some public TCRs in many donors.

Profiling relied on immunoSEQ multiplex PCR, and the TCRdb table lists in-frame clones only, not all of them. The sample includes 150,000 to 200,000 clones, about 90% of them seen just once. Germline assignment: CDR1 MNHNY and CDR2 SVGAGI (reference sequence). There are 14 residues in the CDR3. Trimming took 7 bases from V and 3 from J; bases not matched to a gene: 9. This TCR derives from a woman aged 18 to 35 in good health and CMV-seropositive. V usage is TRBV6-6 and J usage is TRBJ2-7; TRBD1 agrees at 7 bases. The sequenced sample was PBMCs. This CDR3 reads CASIHGQVDYEQYF. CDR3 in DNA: TGTGCCAGCATCCACGGACAGGTGGACTACGAGCAGTACTTC.